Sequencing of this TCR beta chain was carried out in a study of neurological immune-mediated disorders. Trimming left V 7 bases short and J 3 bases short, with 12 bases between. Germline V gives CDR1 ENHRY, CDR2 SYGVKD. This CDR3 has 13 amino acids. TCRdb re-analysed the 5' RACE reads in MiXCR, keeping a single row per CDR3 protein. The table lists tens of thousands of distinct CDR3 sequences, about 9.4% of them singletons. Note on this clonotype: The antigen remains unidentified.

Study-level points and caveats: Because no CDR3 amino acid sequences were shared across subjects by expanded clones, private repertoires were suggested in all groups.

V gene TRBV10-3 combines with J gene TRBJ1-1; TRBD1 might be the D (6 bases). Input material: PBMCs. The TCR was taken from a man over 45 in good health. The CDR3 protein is CAIKGGRDTEAFF. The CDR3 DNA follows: TGTGCCATCAAAGGGGGGAGGGACACTGAAGCTTTCTTT.